These T cell receptor beta chains were read from a single sample in a study of blood T cell repertoires in COVID-19. Produced via immunoSEQ multiplex PCR; TCRdb's table is partial and in-frame only. The sample includes 200,000 or so clones, 80% to 90% of them seen just once. Sequencing was performed on PBMCs or T cells enriched from blood (not recorded which). The receptor source for this set is a woman in her 30s who had been exposed to COVID-19. The CDR3 runs from the conserved cysteine through the conserved F or W. Fields, in order: V gene, J gene, D gene, clone size, CDR3 DNA, CDR3 protein. D genes are given only for firm matches. Size is stated for part of the rows, as once, few or many counts, or as a class when the clone is expanded.

v_gene: TRBV27
j_gene: TRBJ2-1
d_gene: TRBD2
abundance: NA
CDR3nt: TGTGCCAGCAGTTTCCGGCTAGCGGGAGGGTCCAATGAGCAGTTCTTC
CDR3aa: CASSFRLAGGSNEQFF

v_gene: TRBV28
j_gene: TRBJ2-1
d_gene: TRBD1
abundance: NA
CDR3nt: TGTGCCAGCAAGGGGACAGGGTCGGGGGAGCAGTTCTTC
CDR3aa: CASKGTGSGEQFF

v_gene: TRBV11-3
j_gene: TRBJ2-3
d_gene: TRBD2
abundance: NA
CDR3nt: TGTGCCAGCAGCTCCGGGACTAGCGGGAGTTCTACAGATACGCAGTATTTT
CDR3aa: CASSSGTSGSSTDTQYF

v_gene: TRBV29-1
j_gene: TRBJ1-1
d_gene: TRBD1
abundance: NA
CDR3nt: TGCAGCGTTGCACAGGGGGTCATGAACACTGAAGCTTTCTTT
CDR3aa: CSVAQGVMNTEAFF

v_gene: TRBV15
j_gene: TRBJ1-5
d_gene: NA
abundance: NA
CDR3nt: TGTGCCACCAGCAGAGTGCGCAGGGTTGATCAGCCCCAGCATTTT
CDR3aa: CATSRVRRVDQPQHF

v_gene: TRBV20-1
j_gene: TRBJ1-5
d_gene: NA
abundance: NA
CDR3nt: TGCAGTGCTAGTTCTCAGGGTGGCAATCAGCCCCAGCATTTT
CDR3aa: CSASSQGGNQPQHF

v_gene: TRBV6-5
j_gene: TRBJ2-5
d_gene: NA
abundance: NA
CDR3nt: TGTGCCAGCAGTTACGGTAACAGAGGGAGCCAAGAGACCCAGTACTTC
CDR3aa: CASSYGNRGSQETQYF

v_gene: TRBV5-4
j_gene: TRBJ2-5
d_gene: TRBD1
abundance: NA
CDR3nt: TGTGCCAGCAGCACAAGACAGGGTGGGGAGACCCAGTACTTC
CDR3aa: CASSTRQGGETQYF

v_gene: TRBV18
j_gene: TRBJ2-7
d_gene: NA
abundance: NA
CDR3nt: TGTGCCAGCTCTCGATCATTGAGCTCCTACGAGCAGTACTTC
CDR3aa: CASSRSLSSYEQYF

v_gene: TRBV9
j_gene: TRBJ2-1
d_gene: TRBD2
abundance: NA
CDR3nt: TGTGCCAGCAGCGTAGAGCAGCGGGAGTGGGGGTACAATGAGCAGTTCTTC
CDR3aa: CASSVEQREWGYNEQFF

v_gene: TRBV5-4
j_gene: TRBJ2-3
d_gene: TRBD2
abundance: few
CDR3nt: TGTGCCAGCAGGGTAGCGGGAGGGCCGAGAGATACGCAGTATTTT
CDR3aa: CASRVAGGPRDTQYF

v_gene: TRBV19
j_gene: TRBJ2-1
d_gene: NA
abundance: NA
CDR3nt: TGTGCCAGTAGTATAGTAGGTCAGGGGAGACAGTTCTTC
CDR3aa: CASSIVGQGRQFF

v_gene: TRBV19
j_gene: TRBJ2-7
d_gene: NA
abundance: NA
CDR3nt: TGTGCCAGTAGTAACAGGTCGCCCTACGAGCAGTACTTC
CDR3aa: CASSNRSPYEQYF

v_gene: TRBV7-2
j_gene: TRBJ2-1
d_gene: TRBD1
abundance: once
CDR3nt: TGTGCCAGCAGCTTAGTAGGGACAGGGAACAATGAGCAGTTCTTC
CDR3aa: CASSLVGTGNNEQFF

v_gene: TRBV18
j_gene: TRBJ1-1
d_gene: NA
abundance: NA
CDR3nt: TGTGCCAGCTCACTGAGTGGAGAGACTGAAGCTTTCTTT
CDR3aa: CASSLSGETEAFF

v_gene: TRBV12-5
j_gene: TRBJ1-5
d_gene: NA
abundance: NA
CDR3nt: TGTGCTAGTGGTTTGGTACTTGGCAGGGAGGTCCAGCCCCAGCATTTT
CDR3aa: CASGLVLGREVQPQHF

v_gene: TRBV9
j_gene: TRBJ2-1
d_gene: NA
abundance: NA
CDR3nt: TGTGCCAGCAGCGTAGTTAGCGGAAGGGCGTACAATGAGCAGTTCTTC
CDR3aa: CASSVVSGRAYNEQFF

v_gene: TRBV7-8
j_gene: TRBJ2-1
d_gene: NA
abundance: NA
CDR3nt: TGTGCCAGCAGCTCCGGGGGAGGACTCTACAATGAGCAGTTCTTC
CDR3aa: CASSSGGGLYNEQFF

v_gene: TRBV19
j_gene: TRBJ2-1
d_gene: TRBD2
abundance: NA
CDR3nt: TGTGCCAGTAGTATGGGACTAGCGGCGTACAATGAGCAGTTCTTC
CDR3aa: CASSMGLAAYNEQFF

v_gene: TRBV15
j_gene: TRBJ1-3
d_gene: NA
abundance: NA
CDR3nt: TGTGCCACCAGCACCTTACCAGGGAACACCATATATTTT
CDR3aa: CATSTLPGNTIYF

v_gene: TRBV3-1/TRBV3-2
j_gene: TRBJ2-2
d_gene: TRBD2
abundance: NA
CDR3nt: TGTGCCAGCACCCGACTAGCCGCGAACACCGGGGAGCTGTTTTTT
CDR3aa: CASTRLAANTGELFF

v_gene: TRBV2
j_gene: TRBJ2-3
d_gene: NA
abundance: NA
CDR3nt: TGTGCCAGCAGCCCATTAGAGAGGGATACGCAGTATTTT
CDR3aa: CASSPLERDTQYF

v_gene: TRBV28
j_gene: TRBJ1-2
d_gene: TRBD1
abundance: few
CDR3nt: TGTGCCAGCAGTCCCGGCGGACAGGCGAGCTATGGCTACACCTTC
CDR3aa: CASSPGGQASYGYTF